This TCR beta chain was sequenced in a study of shared clonotypes between healthy human individuals. This table comes from immunoSEQ multiplex PCR, and its TCRdb copy is limited to in-frame clones, with some not included. The sample holds roughly 2,000,000 clones, around 95% seen once. The germline V gene has CDR1 SGHAT and CDR2 FQNNGV. Trimming cost V 5 bases and J 2 bases; bases outside gene matches: 10. This CDR3 has 16 residues. It was CD45RO-negative cells, positively selected for CCR7, that made up naive CD8 cells, with terminally differentiated effector memory CD45RA+ cells excluded. Regarding the study as a whole: Clonotypes not shared had lower generation probabilities than those common to all four donors.

A note on this clone: Its cognate antigen is unknown.

The genes are TRBV11-2 and TRBJ1-2, with 8 bases that match TRBD1. The sequencing sample was made of naive CD8+ T cells from PBMCs. The origin of this receptor is a man between 18 and 29 years old in good health. Some clones in this sample may be carry-over from other donors' samples. The CDR3, as DNA: TGTGCCAGCAGCCAATTATTGGGACAGGCAAACTATGGCTACACCTTC. Translated, it gives CASSQLLGQANYGYTF. Looking up the rest from reference TRBV11-2 and TRBJ1-2 gives the full variable domain: EAGVAQSPRYKIIEKRQSVAFWCNPISGHATLYWYQQILGQGPKLLIQFQNNGVVDDSQLPKDRFSAERLKGVDSTLKIQPAKLEDSAVYLCASSQLLGQANYGYTFGSGTRLTVV.